This passage covers 5 T cell receptor beta chains from one sample sequenced in a study of T-cell memory formation after mild COVID-19. Each CDR3 protein gets one entry after TCRdb re-called the 5' RACE reads with MiXCR. The sample contains 150,000 to 200,000 distinct CDR3 sequences, 16% of which appear only once. Material: PBMCs or a T cell subset sorted from them (not recorded which). The source is an adult woman who had mild COVID-19 (a few samples of this study predate the infection). Cell type and time point are not known.

A few counts support this clonotype. This rearrangement joins TRBV6-6 to TRBJ1-1, with no clear D. Germline V lookup: CDR1 MNHNY, CDR2 SVGAGI (reference sequence). The CDR3 has 12 amino acids. Trimming took 3 bases from V and 3 from J, leaving 5 bases between them. The CDR3: CASSYRYTEAFF. The CDR3 DNA follows: TGTGCCAGCAGTTATCGGTACACTGAAGCTTTCTTT.

The chain couples TRBV11-1 to TRBJ1-1; TRBD1 might be the D (6 bases). This CDR3 spans 16 amino acids. Trimming stripped 4 bases from V and 1 base from J, with 16 bases between. Germline lookup yields CDR1 SGHAT and CDR2 FQDESV (reference sequence). DNA for the CDR3: TGTGCCAGCAGCTCCGGGGGGGGACAATCGAACACTGAAGCTTTCTTT. Translating it yields CASSSGGGQSNTEAFF. The whole variable domain, filled in from reference TRBV11-1 and TRBJ1-1, reads EAEVAQSPRYKITEKSQAVAFWCDPISGHATLYWYRQILGQGPELLVQFQDESVVDDSQLPKDRFSAERLKGVDSTLKIQPAELGDSAMYLCASSSGGGQSNTEAFFGQGTRLTVV.

Only a few counts were recorded for this clonotype. The rearrangement uses TRBV20-1 and TRBJ2-7, with D uncertain. CDR3 length: 10 residues. Germline V gives CDR1 DFQATT, CDR2 SNEGSKA (reference sequence). Trimming pared 5 bases from V and 3 bases from J, leaving 5 bases between. The DNA of the CDR3 is TGCAGTGCTTTCTTCTACGAGCAGTACTTC. Protein sequence: CSAFFYEQYF.

Only a few counts were recorded for this clonotype. The V gene is TRBV15, the J gene TRBJ2-2; TRBD2 is a possible D gene (5 bases). Trimming took off 8 bases at V and 2 bases at J, with 12 bases between the two ends. This CDR3 is 14 amino acids long. The germline V gene has CDR1 LNHNV and CDR2 YYDKDF (reference sequence). The CDR3 DNA follows: TGTGCCACCGGCGGGTTGGCTAACACCGGGGAGCTGTTTTTT. Translation gives CATGGLANTGELFF.

This clonotype was detected many times. J is TRBJ2-1 and V is TRBV5-6; D possibly corresponds to TRBD1 (6 bases). CDR3 length equals 14 residues. Germline-derived CDR1 and CDR2 are SGHDT and YYEEEE. With 1 base removed from V and 8 bases from J, the gap between germline ends came to 13 bases. CDR3 coding DNA: TGTGCCAGCAGCTTGAAGACAGGCTTGCATGAGCAGTTCTTC. Translating it yields CASSLKTGLHEQFF.